This TCR beta chain was observed in a study of blood T cells in healthy people across ages. This clonotype has more than one count but fewer than ten. Primed by a sample-barcoded 5' primer and a J-beta primer mix, a second PCR proceeded for roughly 6 to 12 cycles. TCRdb redid the calling of the 5' RACE reads with MiXCR, one entry per CDR3 protein. This sample has about 1,500,000 distinct CDR3 sequences; approximately 38% occur once, and the top ten carry roughly 7.9%. V lost 2 bases and J 7 bases, leaving 15 bases between the germline ends. The length of the CDR3 is 14 residues. Germline CDR1 SQVTM, CDR2 ANQGSEA.

The chain couples TRBV29-1 to TRBJ2-1; unclear D gene. This receptor was obtained from a woman younger than 30 in good health. The sample comprised blood. This CDR3 reads CSVEWSNKGNEQFF. DNA for the CDR3: TGCAGCGTTGAATGGTCCAACAAGGGAAATGAGCAGTTCTTC.